This TCR beta chain derives from a study of patients and donors after allogeneic stem cell transplantation. TCRdb called the RT-PCR reads again in MiXCR, with one record for every CDR3 protein. This sample has roughly 960,000 distinct CDR3 sequences, with roughly 18% found just once. CDR3 size: 16 residues. Unmatched junction bases numbered 10, after V lost 2 bases and J lost 5 bases. Per the germline V gene, CDR1 is MNHEY and CDR2 is SVGAGI. The chain recombines TRBV6-5 with TRBJ2-3, with 7 positions matching TRBD1. This clonotype was sampled from a human donor who was either an allogeneic HSCT recipient or a stem cell or donor lymphocyte infusion donor (not recorded which). It is not recorded whose cells these are; they may come from a transplant donor. Source material: blood, either unsorted or a sorted T cell fraction (not recorded which). Here the CDR3 DNA reads TGTGCCAGCAGTTACGTTCGGACAGGTCGGGGAGATACGCAGTATTTT. Residues: CASSYVRTGRGDTQYF.